One sample yielded the 20 T cell receptor beta chains listed below, sequenced in a study of spatial heterogeneity in lung cancer (dated by TCRdb to the late 2010s). What the authors observed across the whole study: The tumor nonsynonymous mutation count correlated with the number of expanded intratumoral alpha and beta TCRs.

The protocol used for the library was 5' RACE. Data came from a NextSeq 500. TCRdb reprocessing: public reads trimmed at Q25 with fastp, clones called with MiXCR, in-frame beta chains kept. Duplicate CDR3 protein sequences are folded into a single record with the most common DNA and genes. The sample table lists over 25,000 distinct CDR3 sequences, roughly 7.1% of them with a count of one. The top ten constitute approximately 23% of the sample. These receptors have no identified antigens. This specimen's time point label, per the study, means: sample taken at primary tumor resection. The sample was lung tumor tissue, taken at surgery. All receptors derive from a male donor with early-stage non-small cell lung cancer.

The rearrangement links TRBV10-3 to TRBJ1-6; D might be TRBD1 (5 bases). Between the trimmed V and J ends, which lost 3 bases and 7 bases, there was a span of 7 bases. CDR3 length: 13 residues. Germline V gene sequence: CDR1 ENHRY, CDR2 SYGVKD. CDR3 coding DNA: TGTGCCATCAGTGACGACAGAAATTCACCCCTCCACTTT. This gives the protein CAISDDRNSPLHF.

The sample holds many counts of this clonotype. The chain employs TRBV5-1 and TRBJ2-7; D is ambiguous. CDR1 is SGHRS, CDR2 YFSETQ, per germline. CDR3 length: 14 residues. Trimming pared 6 bases from V and 5 bases from J, leaving 18 bases between. The CDR3 region has the DNA TGCGCCAGCACCCTGGACGGGTCTGGTCACGAGCAGTACTTC. Protein sequence: CASTLDGSGHEQYF.

This clonotype has only a few counts. The rearrangement uses TRBV4-1 and TRBJ1-5; weak D call: TRBD1 (5 bases). V lost 0 bases and J 3 bases, leaving 9 bases between the germline ends. The CDR3 sequence is 15 residues long. From germline, CDR1 is MGHRA and CDR2 YSYEKL. Written as DNA, the CDR3 is TGCGCCAGCAGCCAAGAAGGGGATTTCAATCAGCCCCAGCATTTT. Translated, it gives CASSQEGDFNQPQHF.

This clonotype was recorded many times. The chain joins TRBV7-9 to TRBJ1-1; maybe TRBD1 (5 bases). Trimming took off 5 bases at V and 3 bases at J, with 10 bases between the two ends. The CDR3 sequence is 13 residues long. Per the germline V gene, CDR1 is SEHNR and CDR2 is FQNEAQ (reference sequence). The DNA of the CDR3 is TGTGCCAGCAGCCCCGGGACTTACACTGAAGCTTTCTTT. It yields the protein CASSPGTYTEAFF.

This clonotype was seen repeatedly, ten times or more. The gene calls are TRBV7-9 and TRBJ2-7, with D possibly being TRBD1 (6 bases). The CDR3 consists of 15 residues. Germline V CDR1 and CDR2: SEHNR, FQNEAQ (reference sequence). Trimming stripped 7 bases from V and 6 bases from J, with 22 bases between. CDR3 sequence reads: CASTLLTGKAAEQYF. CDR3 DNA sequence: TGTGCCAGCACCCTTTTAACAGGGAAAGCAGCCGAGCAGTACTTC.

The chain is built from TRBV30 and TRBJ1-5; maybe TRBD1 (5 bases). Trimming stripped 2 bases from V and 3 bases from J, with 8 bases between. The CDR3 consists of 13 residues. Per germline, CDR1 GTSNPN and CDR2 SVGIG (reference sequence). CDR3 region: CAWSPGANQPQHF. In DNA form, the CDR3 reads TGTGCCTGGAGTCCTGGGGCCAATCAGCCCCAGCATTTT.

This clonotype was observed a handful of times. The chain joins TRBV6-6 to TRBJ2-7, with TRBD1 as a possible D gene (5 bases). This CDR3 has 13 residues. Germline loops: CDR1 MNHNY, CDR2 SVGAGI (reference sequence). The ends were cut back, 6 bases at V and 3 bases at J, with 12 bases in the middle. As DNA, the CDR3 is TGTGCCAGCAGACCCGGACAAGACTACGAGCAGTACTTC. This codes for CASRPGQDYEQYF.

There are many counts of this clonotype. The chain links TRBV20-1 to TRBJ2-1; D unresolved. Germline V gene lookup returns CDR1 DFQATT and CDR2 SNEGSKA (reference sequence). The CDR3 is 14 amino acids. V lost 3 bases to trimming and J lost 1 base, with 10 bases between them. The CDR3 here is CSASIGPSYNEQFF. CDR3 coding DNA: TGCAGTGCTAGCATAGGGCCTTCCTACAATGAGCAGTTCTTC.

This clonotype was seen at least ten times. This chain connects TRBV2 to TRBJ1-6, with D hard to call. The CDR3 runs 16 residues. Germline assignment: CDR1 SNHLY and CDR2 FYNNEI. Trimming took 1 base from V and 7 from J, leaving 14 bases between them. The CDR3 DNA reads TGTGCCAGCAGTGAAGGCGGGGTGGGCAGGAATTCACCCCTCCACTTT. This translates into CASSEGGVGRNSPLHF.

This clonotype has only a few counts. This rearrangement joins TRBV5-1 to TRBJ2-1, with 8 bases aligning to TRBD1. V shed 4 bases and J 9 bases; nucleotides not matched to a gene: 3. Germline values: CDR1 SGHRS, CDR2 YFSETQ. This CDR3 has 12 amino acids. CDR3 coding DNA: TGCGCCAGCAGCATGACAGGGGCTGAGCAGTTCTTC. Translating gives CASSMTGAEQFF.

This clonotype appeared many times. The J gene is TRBJ1-1, the V gene TRBV5-1; the D gene is possibly TRBD1 (5 bases). The CDR3 loop spans 14 amino acids. Per germline, CDR1 SGHRS and CDR2 YFSETQ. V lost 2 bases, J lost 4 bases, and 12 bases lay in between. The CDR3 DNA sequence: TGCGCCAGCAGCTTCCAGGGTGGAGGCACTGAAGCTTTCTTT. The encoded protein is CASSFQGGGTEAFF. The variable domain in full, with the rest retrieved from reference TRBV5-1 and TRBJ1-1, is KAGVTQTPRYLIKTRGQQVTLSCSPISGHRSVSWYQQTPGQGLQFLFEYFSETQRNKGNFPGRFSGRQFSNSRSEMNVSTLELGDSALYLCASSFQGGGTEAFFGQGTRLTVV.

This clonotype was picked up many times. J is TRBJ2-3 and V is TRBV10-2; D is uncertain. Looked up from germline, CDR1 is WSHSY and CDR2 is SAAADI. V shed 10 bases and J shed 3 bases, with 5 bases lying between them. The CDR3 covers 10 residues. CDR3 bases: TGCGCCACAGCGACAGATACGCAGTATTTT. Protein: CATATDTQYF.

By proportion, this clonotype is large. The chain joins TRBV29-1 to TRBJ2-1, with D possibly being TRBD2 (5 bases). Trimming pared 6 bases from V and 7 bases from J, leaving 16 bases between. This CDR3 spans 13 amino acids. Germline-derived CDR1 and CDR2 are SQVTM and ANQGSEA. The CDR3 region is CSVLPGTRNEQFF. The CDR3 bases are TGCAGCGTCCTTCCGGGAACGAGGAATGAGCAGTTCTTC.

The rearrangement links TRBV7-2 to TRBJ1-5; D is unresolved. Trimming pared 5 bases from V and 0 bases from J, leaving 5 bases between. CDR3 length: 13 residues. The germline V gene encodes CDR1 SGHTA and CDR2 FQGNSA. CDR3: CASSASSNQPQHF. The CDR3 DNA is TGTGCCAGCAGCGCTAGTAGCAATCAGCCCCAGCATTTT.

This clonotype was counted between two and nine times. V and J are TRBV5-1 and TRBJ2-5; D not resolved. Per germline, CDR1 SGHRS and CDR2 YFSETQ. This CDR3 region has 14 residues. Trimming pared 4 bases from V and 5 bases from J, leaving 15 bases between. The CDR3 protein is CASSPRAVKETQYF. Here the CDR3 DNA reads TGCGCCAGCAGCCCAAGGGCCGTCAAGGAGACCCAGTACTTC.

This clonotype was counted at least ten times. V usage is TRBV10-3 and J usage is TRBJ2-5; 9 bases fit TRBD1. The CDR3 loop spans 15 amino acids. V gave up 6 bases and J gave up 3 bases; unmatched junction bases: 8. The germline V gene has CDR1 ENHRY and CDR2 SYGVKD. DNA of the CDR3: TGTGCCATCAGCAAGAACCGGGACAGGGAAGAGACCCAGTACTTC. This codes for CAISKNRDREETQYF.

This clonotype was seen repeatedly, ten times or more. The rearrangement uses TRBV28 and TRBJ2-7; D is possibly TRBD1 or TRBD2 (5 bases each). The CDR3 is made up of 14 amino acids. The V gene lost 7 bases and the J gene lost 6 bases, with 19 bases spanning the gap. The germline CDR1 and CDR2 sequences are MDHEN and SYDVKM. The CDR3: CASKTPGRPTEQYF. Here the CDR3 DNA reads TGTGCCAGCAAAACCCCGGGACGGCCAACCGAGCAGTACTTC.

The CDR3 loop is CASSSRRGIYGYTF. The CDR3 bases are TGTGCCAGCAGTTCTCGCAGGGGGATTTATGGCTACACCTTC. The V call is TRBV6-5, the J call TRBJ1-2; 7 bases are a match to TRBD1. After removal of 4 bases from V and 5 bases from J, the junction contained 7 bases not matched to a gene. The CDR3 is 14 residues long. The germline V gene encodes CDR1 MNHEY and CDR2 SVGAGI.

This clonotype was counted at least ten times. The rearrangement uses TRBV18 and TRBJ2-2; no clear D gene. The CDR3 extends over 14 amino acids. The V end lost 1 base, the J end lost 0 bases, and 3 bases lay between the germline ends. CDR1 and CDR2 from the germline V gene are KGHSH and LQKENI. In DNA, the CDR3 is TGTGCCAGCTCACCACGGGCGAACACCGGGGAGCTGTTTTTT. This encodes CASSPRANTGELFF.

With respect to this clonotype: At one end the junction does not follow the germline gene, possibly because of a read error. The chain uses TRBV7-9 and TRBJ1-1; TRBD1 is a possible D gene (6 bases). This CDR3 is 15 amino acids long. Germline V CDR1 and CDR2: SEHNR, FQNEAQ (reference sequence). CDR3 DNA sequence: TGTGCCAGCACCTTAGGGGCGGCGGGGGCTCCCGAAGCTTTCTTT. Its protein is CASTLGAAGAPEAFF.